One and the same sample provided the 25 T cell receptor beta chains below, sequenced in a study of beta chain features in type 1 diabetes. General study results and limits: Significant though moderate, a shortening of TCRB CDR3s appeared in all four CD4+ subsets of Type 1 diabetes patients.

Every isolated RNA sample was fully reverse transcribed, so sequencing captured expressed TCRB transcripts. The method was immunoSEQ multiplex PCR; TCRdb's version includes in-frame clones alone and lacks a portion of them. The table shows a few hundred thousand clones, with around 13% occurring only once. These receptors lack a known antigen. Sequenced input: naive CD4+ T cells from blood. These receptors all come from a man younger than 40 with type 1 diabetes.

In the case of this clone: This specimen includes other DNA sequences encoding the same CDR3. The chain carries TRBV30 and TRBJ2-3, with TRBD1 matching 8 bases. In germline, CDR1 is GTSNPN, CDR2 SVGIG (reference sequence). The CDR3 sequence is 14 residues long. Trimming cost V 3 bases and J 1 base; bases outside gene matches: 3. The CDR3 DNA sequence: TGTGCCTGGAGCCCGGGACAGGGCACAGATACGCAGTATTTT. This gives the protein CAWSPGQGTDTQYF.

V gene TRBV29-1 combines with J gene TRBJ1-2; TRBD1 matches 7 bases. Trimming at V came to 5 bases and at J to 3 bases, leaving 3 bases not matched to a gene. The germline CDR1 and CDR2 sequences are SQVTM and ANQGSEA. The CDR3 length is 12 residues. The chain's CDR3 is CSVSDRDYGYTF. The CDR3 nucleotides are TGCAGCGTTTCCGACAGGGACTATGGCTACACCTTC.

This clone occurred a few times. The chain is built from TRBV30 and TRBJ2-7, with 8 positions matching TRBD1. This CDR3 is 14 amino acids long. J gave up 7 bases and V 4 bases, and 12 bases lay outside the gene matches. The germline V gene encodes CDR1 GTSNPN and CDR2 SVGIG (reference sequence). In DNA, the CDR3 is TGTGCCTGGACCCCCGACAGGGGTAGCCGGGAGCAGTACTTC. The encoded protein is CAWTPDRGSREQYF.

The chain employs TRBV30 and TRBJ1-5; maybe TRBD1 (6 bases). Trimming removed 5 bases at V and 5 bases at J, with 13 bases between. From germline, CDR1 is GTSNPN and CDR2 SVGIG (reference sequence). This CDR3 has 13 residues. Written as DNA, the CDR3 is TGTGCCTGGGGCGGGGGGGGCGATCAGCCCCAGCATTTT. Residues: CAWGGGGDQPQHF.

V and J are TRBV29-1 and TRBJ2-5; 8 nucleotides align to TRBD1. Germline CDR1 reads SQVTM; CDR2 reads ANQGSEA. The J segment lost 5 bases and the V segment lost 4 bases, leaving 6 bases of the junction unmatched. The CDR3 length is 13 residues. CDR3 protein: CSVAAGGWETQYF. The DNA for the CDR3 is TGCAGCGTTGCTGCAGGGGGCTGGGAGACCCAGTACTTC.

This clone was picked up a small number of times. The V gene is TRBV5-1, the J gene TRBJ2-7; 8 nucleotides agree with TRBD1. The length of the CDR3 is 13 residues. Germline V gives CDR1 SGHRS, CDR2 YFSETQ. V shed 4 bases and J 3 bases; nucleotides not matched to a gene: 3. CDR3 region: CASSPTGGYEQYF. The CDR3 region has the DNA TGCGCCAGCAGCCCAACAGGGGGCTACGAGCAGTACTTC.

The rearrangement joins TRBV29-1 to TRBJ1-2, with TRBD1 matching 7 bases. V lost 7 bases and J lost 0; bases outside the gene matches: 5. Germline V CDR1 and CDR2: SQVTM, ANQGSEA. The CDR3 runs 13 residues. The CDR3 loop reads CSARDSTNYGYTF. As DNA, the CDR3 is TGCAGCGCCCGGGACAGTACTAACTATGGCTACACCTTC.

A few counts support this clone. This chain connects TRBV7-8 to TRBJ2-1; 8 bases map to TRBD2. The V gene's germline CDR1 is SGHVS and CDR2 FQNEAQ. The ends lost 5 bases at V and 7 bases at J; junction bases unmatched: 10. This CDR3 comprises 15 residues. The chain's CDR3 is CASSPQGTRWNEQFF. CDR3 coding DNA: TGTGCCAGCAGCCCACAAGGGACTAGGTGGAATGAGCAGTTCTTC.

This clone came up a few times. The chain employs TRBV4-1 and TRBJ1-1; D unclear. The germline V gene has CDR1 MGHRA and CDR2 YSYEKL. There are 15 residues in the CDR3. The V end was cut by 3 bases, the J end by 1 base, with 12 bases between. CDR3 sequence: CASSQWGGKNTEAFF. The CDR3, as DNA: TGCGCCAGCAGCCAGTGGGGAGGGAAGAACACTGAAGCTTTCTTT.

This chain joins TRBV4-1 and TRBJ1-5; tentatively, D is TRBD1 (5 bases). This CDR3 is 15 amino acids long. Per the germline V gene, CDR1 is MGHRA and CDR2 is YSYEKL. V lost 4 bases, J lost 6 bases, and 16 bases lay in between. Here the CDR3 reads CASSPLRGGRQPQHF. The CDR3 nucleotides are TGCGCCAGCAGCCCCCTACGGGGGGGTCGTCAGCCCCAGCATTTT.

This clone was observed a few times. This chain uses TRBV6-5 with TRBJ2-5, with 9 bases aligning to TRBD1. The trim removed 5 bases at V and 4 bases at J, leaving 8 bases unmatched. The CDR3 contains 15 residues. The germline V gene has CDR1 MNHEY and CDR2 SVGAGI. The CDR3 bases are TGTGCCAGCAGTACCGGGACAGGGTCGGGAGAGACCCAGTACTTC. Translating it yields CASSTGTGSGETQYF.

This clone was recorded a few times. The rearrangement links TRBV30 to TRBJ2-1; perhaps TRBD2 as D (5 bases). The V gene lost 5 bases and the J gene lost 4 bases, with 12 bases spanning the gap. Germline V gene lookup returns CDR1 GTSNPN and CDR2 SVGIG (reference sequence). This CDR3 has 13 residues. As DNA, the CDR3 is TGTGCCTGGCGGACGGGCGGGTACAATGAGCAGTTCTTC. Protein product: CAWRTGGYNEQFF.

This clone was seen a handful of times. The chain combines TRBV5-4 with TRBJ2-1; TRBD2 might be the D (5 bases). In germline, CDR1 is SGHNT, CDR2 YYREEE (reference sequence). The V gene lost 1 base and the J gene lost 9 bases, with 11 bases spanning the gap. The CDR3 is 13 residues long. CDR3 sequence reads: CASSLTRVSEQFF. CDR3 coding DNA: TGTGCCAGCAGCTTGACTAGGGTTAGTGAGCAGTTCTTC.

This clone came up a few times. The J gene is TRBJ1-4, the V gene TRBV11-2; 7 nucleotides match TRBD1. Per germline, CDR1 SGHAT and CDR2 FQNNGV. CDR3 length: 16 residues. J lost 0 bases, V lost 2 bases, and 3 bases had no gene match. The CDR3, as DNA: TGTGCCAGCAGCTTAACAGGGGATGCAACTAATGAAAAACTGTTTTTT. This codes for CASSLTGDATNEKLFF. Complete variable domain (other parts from reference TRBV11-2 and TRBJ1-4): EAGVAQSPRYKIIEKRQSVAFWCNPISGHATLYWYQQILGQGPKLLIQFQNNGVVDDSQLPKDRFSAERLKGVDSTLKIQPAKLEDSAVYLCASSLTGDATNEKLFFGSGTQLSVL.

The chain employs TRBV7-9 and TRBJ1-2; D possibly corresponds to TRBD1 (5 bases). V was pared by 5 bases and J by 2 bases, with 9 bases between. Germline CDR1 reads SEHNR; CDR2 reads FQNEAQ (reference sequence). This CDR3 comprises 13 residues. The CDR3 coding sequence is TGTGCCAGCAGCCAACAGGAAAACTATGGCTACACCTTC. It translates to CASSQQENYGYTF.

In its sample, this clone was seen a few times. CDR3 protein: CSVPTRQGDTEAFF. In DNA form, the CDR3 reads TGCAGCGTCCCTACCCGACAGGGCGACACTGAAGCTTTCTTT. This sequence joins TRBV29-1 and TRBJ1-1, with 7 nucleotides matching TRBD1. Germline CDR1 reads SQVTM; CDR2 reads ANQGSEA. The CDR3 runs to 14 residues. J lost 3 bases, V lost 6 bases, and 10 bases had no gene match.

CDR3 sequence: CASSFGTGATYEQYF. As DNA, the CDR3 is TGTGCCAGCAGCTTCGGCACAGGGGCCACCTACGAGCAGTACTTC. The chain employs TRBV5-4 and TRBJ2-7; 7 positions match TRBD1. This CDR3 has 15 residues. V was pared by 2 bases and J by 2 bases, with 7 bases of the junction left unmatched. CDR1 is SGHNT, CDR2 YYREEE, per germline (reference sequence).

The chain combines TRBV21-1 with TRBJ1-1; the D call of TRBD1 is as the table states it, not checked on the DNA. TRBV21-1 counts as a pseudogene. The CDR3 extends over 17 amino acids. CDR3 nucleotides: TGTGCCAGCAGCAAAGTACGGACAGGGGAGATGAACACTGAAGCTTTCTTT. This encodes CASSKVRTGEMNTEAFF.

The chain uses TRBV30 and TRBJ1-6, with 7 bases that match TRBD1. Germline V gives CDR1 GTSNPN, CDR2 SVGIG (reference sequence). This CDR3 contains 17 residues. Germline trimming cut 0 bases from V and 3 bases from J; bases unmatched to any gene: 8. CDR3 residues: CAWSVDPTGYYNSPLHF. In DNA, the CDR3 is TGTGCCTGGAGTGTAGACCCGACAGGGTACTATAATTCACCCCTCCACTTT.

The CDR3 reads CAIRGSGKGDNEQFF. The CDR3 DNA sequence: TGTGCCATCAGGGGTAGTGGGAAGGGGGACAATGAGCAGTTCTTC. The chain is built from TRBV10-3 and TRBJ2-1, with D tentatively TRBD1 (6 bases). The germline gives CDR1 ENHRY, CDR2 SYGVKD. The CDR3 contains 15 residues. Trimming took off 6 bases at V and 5 bases at J, with 17 bases between the two ends.

This clone was detected a few times. This chain connects TRBV18 to TRBJ2-7; TRBD1 matches at 12 bases. V was pared by 3 bases and J by 4 bases, with 4 bases of the junction left unmatched. The CDR3 extends over 15 amino acids. Germline lookup yields CDR1 KGHSH and CDR2 LQKENI. CDR3 residues: CASSPRDRGLYEQYF. For the CDR3, the DNA is TGTGCCAGCTCACCTCGGGACAGGGGGCTGTACGAGCAGTACTTC.

This clone has a handful of counts. The rearrangement uses TRBV6-5 and TRBJ2-7; the D gene is possibly TRBD1 (5 bases). CDR1 is MNHEY and CDR2 is SVGAGI in the germline V gene. This CDR3 region has 15 residues. Deletions cut 4 bases from V and 6 bases from J, with 19 bases between. The CDR3 loop reads CASSSRQGLSREQYF. The CDR3 coding sequence is TGTGCCAGCAGTTCCCGGCAGGGTCTCTCTCGCGAGCAGTACTTC.

The genes are TRBV5-4 and TRBJ2-1; 7 positions match TRBD2. Germline lookup yields CDR1 SGHNT and CDR2 YYREEE (reference sequence). The trim removed 2 bases at V and 7 bases at J, leaving 12 bases unmatched. CDR3 size: 16 residues. This chain's CDR3 is CASSFRRGVDRNEQFF. DNA of the CDR3: TGTGCCAGCAGCTTCCGTCGGGGGGTTGATAGGAATGAGCAGTTCTTC.

The V gene is TRBV19, the J gene TRBJ1-2, with 9 bases aligning to TRBD1. Germline CDR1 and CDR2: LNHDA and SQIVND (reference sequence). The CDR3 runs to 17 residues. The V and J ends lost 6 bases and 8 bases, in that order; junction bases with no gene match: 19. The CDR3, as DNA: TGTGCCAGTAGAACCTCCCCCCGCACAGGGGGCGCGGGGGGCTACACCTTC. Its protein is CASRTSPRTGGAGGYTF.

This clone was counted a few times. This chain connects TRBV18 to TRBJ2-3; the D gene is possibly TRBD2 (5 bases). CDR3 length: 14 amino acids. The germline V gene encodes CDR1 KGHSH and CDR2 LQKENI. Trimming left V 3 bases short and J 6 bases short, with 13 bases between. CDR3 DNA: TGTGCCAGCTCACCGATGGACTCGGCGGATACGCAGTATTTT. Translation: CASSPMDSADTQYF.